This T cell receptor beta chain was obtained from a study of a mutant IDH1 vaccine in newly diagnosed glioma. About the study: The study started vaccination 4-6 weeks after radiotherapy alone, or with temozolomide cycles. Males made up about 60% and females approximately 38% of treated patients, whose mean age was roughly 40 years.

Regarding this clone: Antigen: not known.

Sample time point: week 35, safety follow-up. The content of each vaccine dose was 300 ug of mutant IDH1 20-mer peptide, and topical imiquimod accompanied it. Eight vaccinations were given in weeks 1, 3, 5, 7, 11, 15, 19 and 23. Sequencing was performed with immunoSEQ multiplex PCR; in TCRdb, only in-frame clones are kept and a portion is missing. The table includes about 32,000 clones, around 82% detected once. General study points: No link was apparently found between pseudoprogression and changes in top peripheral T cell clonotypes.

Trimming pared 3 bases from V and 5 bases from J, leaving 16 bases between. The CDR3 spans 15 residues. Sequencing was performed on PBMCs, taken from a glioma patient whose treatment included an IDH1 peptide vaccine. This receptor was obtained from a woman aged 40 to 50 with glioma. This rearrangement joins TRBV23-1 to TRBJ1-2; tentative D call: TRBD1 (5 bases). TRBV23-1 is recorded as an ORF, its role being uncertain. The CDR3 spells CASSHRVSGVYGYTF. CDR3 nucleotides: TGCGCCAGCAGTCATCGAGTGTCGGGGGTGTATGGCTACACCTTC.